A selection of T cell receptor beta chains follows, all from one sample in a study of regulatory T cells in long-lasting Graves disease. TCRdb fed the multiplex PCR reads into MiXCR, producing one record per CDR3 protein. The sample holds approximately 390,000 distinct CDR3 sequences, about 16% seen once. In addition, the sample was reused for a study of T cells in Graves' hyperthyroidism and ophthalmopathy.

Source: peripheral blood mononuclear cells (PBMCs), taken at new diagnosis, from a patient treated with antithyroid drugs. The source of these receptors is a young woman with Graves disease. Each CDR3 is given with its conserved first and last residue. Fields, in order: clone size, D gene, V gene, J gene, CDR3 protein, CDR3 DNA. D genes are given only for firm matches. Some rows have no size entry. The others give once, few or many, or a class for an expanded clone.

.	.	TRBV12-3/TRBV12-4	TRBJ1-5	CASSFVRWRGAQHF	TGTGCCAGCAGTTTTGTCCGGTGGCGAGGGGCCCAGCATTTT
many	.	TRBV3-1	TRBJ2-6	CASSQGGVGANVLTF	TGTGCCAGCAGCCAAGGAGGGGTTGGGGCCAACGTCCTGACTTTC
once	.	TRBV19	TRBJ2-2	CASSIRGGTSTGELFF	TGTGCCAGTAGTATTCGTGGCGGGACATCCACCGGGGAGCTGTTTTTT
few	.	TRBV19	TRBJ1-1	CATNKRGLADTEAFF	TGTGCCACGAACAAGAGGGGTCTCGCGGACACTGAAGCTTTCTTT
many	.	TRBV11-2	TRBJ2-7	CASSLDPRAGSYEQYF	TGTGCCAGCAGCTTAGATCCCCGGGCAGGCTCCTACGAGCAGTACTTC
few	.	TRBV6-5	TRBJ2-5	CASSFHPRQETQYF	TGTGCCAGCAGTTTCCATCCGAGACAAGAGACCCAGTACTTC
.	.	TRBV5-1	TRBJ1-2	CASSLGSRRGSYGYTF	TGCGCCAGCAGCTTGGGTTCCCGGAGGGGCAGCTATGGCTACACCTTC
many	.	TRBV5-1	TRBJ2-2	CASSLPSGLASAGELFF	TGCGCCAGCAGCTTGCCCTCCGGCCTAGCGAGCGCCGGGGAGCTGTTTTTT
many	.	TRBV7-9	TRBJ1-1	CASSSKGDYITSVAFF	TGTGCCAGCAGCTCGAAGGGAGACTATATTACCTCGGTAGCTTTCTTT
many	TRBD1	TRBV5-1	TRBJ1-2	CASSLEYRGFTGGYTF	TGTGCCAGCAGCTTGGAGTACAGGGGGTTCACGGGTGGCTACACCTTC
many	TRBD2	TRBV9	TRBJ2-1	CASSVASGIRDEQFF	TGTGCCAGCAGCGTGGCTAGCGGGATTAGAGATGAGCAGTTCTTC
many	.	TRBV28	TRBJ1-5	CASSLWSGNQPQHF	TGTGCCAGCAGTTTATGGTCAGGGAATCAGCCCCAGCATTTT
many	.	TRBV2	TRBJ2-2	CATQGRFTGELFF	TGTGCCACACAAGGCCGGTTTACCGGGGAGCTGTTTTTT
many	.	TRBV12-3/TRBV12-4	TRBJ1-1	CASRKGEMNTEAFF	TGTGCCAGCAGGAAAGGGGAAATGAACACTGAAGCTTTCTTT
many	.	TRBV6-1	TRBJ2-5	CASSEGGTKETQYF	TGTGCCAGCAGTGAAGGGGGGACAAAAGAGACCCAGTACTTC
many	TRBD2	TRBV5-1	TRBJ2-3	CASSLGLAGPTRTDTQYF	TGCGCCAGCAGCTTAGGGCTAGCGGGGCCAACTCGCACAGATACGCAGTATTTT
many	TRBD2	TRBV7-6	TRBJ2-5	CASTQTSGRVQETQYF	TGTGCCAGCACCCAGACTAGCGGGAGGGTCCAAGAGACCCAGTACTTC
.	TRBD1	TRBV18	TRBJ1-5	CASSPDGTGGYSNQPQHF	TGTGCCAGCTCACCTGATGGGACAGGGGGTTATAGCAATCAGCCCCAGCATTTT
few	.	TRBV5-1	TRBJ2-3	CASSPLLEGQSRDTQYF	TGCGCCAGCAGCCCTCTGTTGGAGGGGCAATCTCGAGATACGCAGTATTTT
many	.	TRBV6-1	TRBJ2-5	CASSGTTKETQYF	TGTGCCAGCAGTGGGACTACCAAGGAGACCCAGTACTTC
many	.	TRBV11-2	TRBJ2-5	CASSTQETQYF	TGTGCCAGCAGCACACAAGAGACCCAGTACTTC
few	TRBD1	TRBV19	TRBJ2-4	CASSDGTGQNIQYF	TGTGCCAGTAGTGACGGGACAGGGCAGAACATTCAGTACTTC
.	.	TRBV19	TRBJ1-2	CASRDTGLTFYGYTF	TGTGCCAGTAGGGACACCGGCCTAACATTCTATGGCTACACCTTC
many	TRBD2	TRBV24-1	TRBJ2-3	CATSDDREGRGDTQYF	TGTGCCACCAGTGATGATCGGGAGGGCCGCGGGGATACGCAGTATTTT
many	TRBD2	TRBV28	TRBJ2-1	CASSSAGEHNEQFF	TGTGCCAGCAGTTCAGCGGGAGAACACAATGAGCAGTTCTTC
many	.	TRBV15	TRBJ2-1	CATSQGSYNEQFF	TGTGCCACCAGCCAGGGCTCCTACAATGAGCAGTTCTTC
many	.	TRBV7-9	TRBJ2-1	CASSLPPGGGNEQFF	TGTGCCAGCAGCTTACCCCCAGGCGGCGGGAATGAGCAGTTCTTC
.	.	TRBV15	TRBJ1-5	CATSRDRVGQPQHF	TGTGCCACCAGCAGAGACAGGGTCGGACAGCCCCAGCATTTT
.	.	TRBV5-1	TRBJ1-2	CASSLGQNYGCTF	TGCGCCAGCAGCTTGGGACAGAACTATGGCTGCACCTTC
many	.	TRBV2	TRBJ2-1	CASSEVLVYNEQFF	TGTGCCAGCAGTGAAGTACTAGTTTACAATGAGCAGTTCTTC
many	.	TRBV20-1	TRBJ2-3	CSASGPTDTQYF	TGCAGTGCTAGCGGGCCTACAGATACGCAGTATTTT
.	.	TRBV6-1	TRBJ1-6	CASSEARGWADNNSPLHF	TGTGCCAGCAGTGAAGCGCGGGGCTGGGCAGATAATAATTCACCCCTCCACTTT
.	TRBD1	TRBV29-1	TRBJ1-2	CSVEDPGQSYGYTF	TGCAGCGTTGAAGATCCGGGACAGTCCTATGGCTACACCTTC
many	.	TRBV5-1	TRBJ2-3	CASSTSGVADTQYF	TGCGCCAGCAGCACTTCAGGGGTGGCAGATACGCAGTATTTT
many	.	TRBV18	TRBJ2-7	CASSPGNYEQYF	TGTGCCAGCTCACCAGGGAACTACGAGCAGTACTTC
many	TRBD2	TRBV2	TRBJ2-1	CASSRLAGHNEQFF	TGTGCCAGCAGCCGACTAGCGGGGCACAATGAGCAGTTCTTC
many	TRBD1	TRBV4-1	TRBJ2-4	CASSQPRDRENIQYF	TGCGCCAGCAGCCAACCCCGGGACAGGGAAAACATTCAGTACTTC
many	.	TRBV20-1	TRBJ2-3	CSARSPGWGSTDTQYF	TGCAGTGCTAGATCCCCGGGATGGGGTAGCACAGATACGCAGTATTTT
many	TRBD1	TRBV5-1	TRBJ2-3	CASSKGQGPDTQYF	TGCGCCAGCAGCAAAGGACAGGGCCCCGATACGCAGTATTTT
few	.	TRBV6-2/TRBV6-3	TRBJ2-1	CASRNRGTNNEQFF	TGTGCCAGCCGAAACCGGGGGACCAACAATGAGCAGTTCTTC
many	.	TRBV7-3	TRBJ2-1	CASSSDREAYNEQFF	TGTGCCAGCAGCTCCGACAGGGAGGCCTACAATGAGCAGTTCTTC
many	TRBD2	TRBV12-3/TRBV12-4	TRBJ2-6	CASRAGGLSGANVLTF	TGTGCCAGCAGGGCGGGGGGGCTCTCTGGGGCCAACGTCCTGACTTTC
few	.	TRBV9	TRBJ1-1	CASSVSQITTTEAFF	TGTGCCAGCAGCGTATCACAGATCACAACAACTGAAGCTTTCTTT
many	.	TRBV20-1	TRBJ2-7	CSARAGVSREQYF	TGCAGTGCTAGGGCGGGCGTTTCACGGGAGCAGTACTTC
many	.	TRBV24-1	TRBJ2-3	CATSDPRSTDTQYF	TGTGCCACCAGTGATCCCCGGTCCACAGATACGCAGTATTTT
many	.	TRBV6-1	TRBJ1-3	CASGGKARSHF	TGTGCCAGCGGGGGAAAGGCCAGATCACATTTT
many	.	TRBV28	TRBJ1-5	CASSSGQGTGQPQHF	TGTGCCAGCAGTTCGGGCCAAGGGACGGGGCAGCCCCAGCATTTT
many	.	TRBV7-8	TRBJ2-1	CASSLAGGFYNEQFF	TGTGCCAGCAGCTTAGCGGGGGGCTTCTACAATGAGCAGTTCTTC
many	.	TRBV5-1	TRBJ1-2	CASSFPLPLTGKVEDYGYTF	TGCGCCAGCAGCTTCCCCCTGCCCTTAACAGGGAAGGTCGAGGACTATGGCTACACCTTC
.	TRBD1	TRBV29-1	TRBJ2-7	CSVEWPWDREGGGQYF	TGCAGCGTTGAATGGCCGTGGGACAGGGAGGGAGGGGGGCAGTACTTC
many	TRBD1	TRBV20-1	TRBJ2-1	CSADTGGVYEQFF	TGCAGTGCTGACACAGGGGGCGTCTATGAGCAGTTCTTC
.	TRBD1	TRBV28	TRBJ2-2	CASSSGQGVTGELFF	TGTGCCAGCAGTTCGGGACAGGGCGTCACCGGGGAGCTGTTTTTT